Presented here are 27 T cell receptor beta chains from one specimen sequenced in a study of blood T cell repertoires in COVID-19. Assay: immunoSEQ multiplex PCR; the TCRdb copy retains only in-frame clones and omits some. The sample carries roughly 250,000 clones, around four fifths recorded once. Material for sequencing was peripheral blood. All receptors come from a woman aged 80 or over with acute or convalescent COVID-19.

This sequence joins TRBV7-9 and TRBJ2-1; 8 bases match TRBD1. This CDR3 is 15 amino acids long. The germline CDR1 and CDR2 sequences are SEHNR and FQNEAQ (reference sequence). V shed 5 bases, J shed 2 bases, and the junction held 5 bases outside the gene matches. CDR3 in amino acids: CASSQTGGAYNEQFF. CDR3 DNA sequence: TGTGCCAGCAGCCAAACAGGGGGTGCCTACAATGAGCAGTTCTTC.

This clone occurred a few times. This sequence joins TRBV12-3 or TRBV12-4 and TRBJ1-5; D uncertain. V was cut by 5 bases and J by 6 bases, with 11 bases left in between. This CDR3 region has 13 residues. The CDR3 DNA reads TGTGCCAGCAGTCGCGATGCAGGTCAGCCCCAGCATTTT. It translates to CASSRDAGQPQHF.

The chain couples TRBV6-6 to TRBJ1-4, with 8 positions matching TRBD1. V shed 7 bases, J shed 7 bases, and the junction held 11 bases outside the gene matches. Germline V gives CDR1 MNHNY, CDR2 SVGAGI (reference sequence). The CDR3 runs 15 residues. The CDR3 reads CASTLIRGRGEKLFF. Written as DNA, the CDR3 is TGTGCCAGCACTCTGATCAGGGGGCGTGGTGAAAAACTGTTTTTT.

This clone was seen only once. V usage is TRBV6-6 and J usage is TRBJ2-1; D may be TRBD2 (6 bases). V was trimmed by 5 bases and J by 5 bases, leaving 19 bases between them. The CDR3 covers 16 residues. CDR1 and CDR2 (germline): MNHNY, SVGAGI (reference sequence). The CDR3 loop is CASSGTEGYKDNEQFF. CDR3 in DNA: TGTGCCAGCAGTGGGACGGAGGGATACAAAGACAATGAGCAGTTCTTC.

The rearrangement uses TRBV7-2 and TRBJ1-5; TRBD1 might be the D (5 bases). The CDR3 contains 15 residues. The germline V gene encodes CDR1 SGHTA and CDR2 FQGNSA. Trimming shortened V by 5 bases and J by 0 bases, and 11 bases separated the two germline ends. CDR3 sequence: CASSQLGGSNQPQHF. The CDR3 nucleotides are TGTGCCAGCAGCCAACTGGGGGGTAGCAATCAGCCCCAGCATTTT. Based on the CDR3 plus reference TRBV7-2 and TRBJ1-5, the full variable domain is GAGVSQSPSNKVTEKGKDVELRCDPISGHTALYWYRQSLGQGLEFLIYFQGNSAPDKSGLPSDRFSAERTGGSVSTLTIQRTQQEDSAVYLCASSQLGGSNQPQHFGDGTRLSIL.

V is TRBV7-2 and J is TRBJ2-3; maybe TRBD2 (6 bases). Trimming took off 5 bases at V and 4 bases at J, with 16 bases between the two ends. Germline CDR1 SGHTA, CDR2 FQGNSA. The CDR3 length is 15 residues. CDR3 sequence reads: CASSLKRRRADTQYF. The CDR3 DNA reads as TGTGCCAGCAGCCTAAAGCGGAGGAGGGCAGATACGCAGTATTTT.

This clone has a single count. The chain joins TRBV2 to TRBJ1-6; weak D call: TRBD1 (5 bases). Germline V lookup: CDR1 SNHLY, CDR2 FYNNEI. The CDR3 spans 13 residues. Trimming stripped 8 bases from V and 4 bases from J, with 9 bases between. The DNA of the CDR3 is TGTGCCAGCGGGGCGGATTATAATTCACCCCTCCACTTT. Residues: CASGADYNSPLHF.

The CDR3 protein is CASSQPGQGLYEQYF. Here the CDR3 DNA reads TGTGCCAGCAGCCAACCGGGACAGGGCCTCTACGAGCAGTACTTC. The chain couples TRBV11-2 to TRBJ2-7, with 9 bases aligning to TRBD1. This CDR3 is 15 amino acids long. Germline V gives CDR1 SGHAT, CDR2 FQNNGV. V lost 5 bases and J lost 3; bases outside the gene matches: 8.

This clone was seen only a few times. The CDR3 DNA reads TGTGCCAGCACCGACAGGGGCAACTATGGCTACACCTTC. It codes for CASTDRGNYGYTF. This sequence joins TRBV6-5 and TRBJ1-2, with TRBD1 matching over 8 bases. The length of the CDR3 is 13 residues. The germline V gene has CDR1 MNHEY and CDR2 SVGAGI. The V segment lost 7 bases and the J segment 2 bases; nucleotides outside the gene matches: 3.

The chain has TRBV2 and TRBJ2-2; 10 nucleotides match TRBD1. This CDR3 contains 17 residues. Germline V gene data show CDR1 as SNHLY and CDR2 as FYNNEI. V dropped 8 bases and J dropped 3; count of bases not matched to a gene: 12. The CDR3 here is CASLGPAGQGYTGELFF. In DNA form, the CDR3 reads TGTGCCAGCTTGGGGCCGGCGGGACAGGGGTACACCGGGGAGCTGTTTTTT.

The gene calls are TRBV5-1 and TRBJ1-3, with a possible D match to TRBD1 (6 bases). Germline lookup yields CDR1 SGHRS and CDR2 YFSETQ. V lost 4 bases and J lost 0, with 14 bases in between. The CDR3 is 16 amino acids. The chain's CDR3 is CASSPGAGSSGNTIYF. The DNA for the CDR3 is TGCGCCAGCAGCCCAGGGGCGGGCAGCTCTGGAAACACCATATATTTT.

The CDR3 coding sequence is TGTGCCAGCAGCTTGGGGGTGGACAGGGGAGGACGGTCCTACAATGAGCAGTTCTTC. This gives the protein CASSLGVDRGGRSYNEQFF. The chain joins TRBV5-4 to TRBJ2-1; 9 bases are a match to TRBD1. CDR1 is SGHNT, CDR2 YYREEE, per germline (reference sequence). This CDR3 has 19 residues. With 0 bases clipped from V and 1 base from J, the junction kept 11 bases outside the gene matches.

The chain recombines TRBV20-1 with TRBJ2-4; 7 bases match TRBD1. This CDR3 contains 16 residues. J lost 2 bases, V lost 3 bases, and 10 bases had no gene match. Germline CDR1 is DFQATT and CDR2 is SNEGSKA (reference sequence). CDR3 bases: TGCAGTGCTAGTAAAATACAGGGGATATCCAAAAACATTCAGTACTTC. Its protein product is CSASKIQGISKNIQYF.

This chain joins TRBV5-5 and TRBJ1-1; 7 bases fit TRBD1. V dropped 6 bases and J dropped 5; count of bases not matched to a gene: 7. CDR1 is SGHKS, CDR2 YYEKEE, per germline (reference sequence). The CDR3 spans 13 residues. In nucleotides, the CDR3 is TGTGCCAGCACCAGACAGGGTCCGACTGAAGCTTTCTTT. This codes for CASTRQGPTEAFF.

This clone occurred a few times. The gene calls are TRBV4-2 and TRBJ2-2; the match to TRBD2 covers 12 bases. Losses at the gene ends were 0 bases for V and 4 bases for J; bases not matched to a gene: 3. Per the germline V gene, CDR1 is LGHNA and CDR2 is YNFKEQ. The CDR3 has 17 residues. CDR3: CASSQDTSGGRTGELFF. CDR3 sequence (DNA): TGTGCCAGCAGCCAAGATACTAGCGGGGGGCGCACCGGGGAGCTGTTTTTT.

The genes are TRBV19 and TRBJ2-5, with D tentatively TRBD2 (6 bases). Trimming took 5 bases from V and 5 from J, leaving 12 bases between them. In germline, CDR1 is LNHDA, CDR2 SQIVND (reference sequence). The CDR3 has 13 residues. CDR3 in DNA: TGTGCCAGTAGTTCTGGGAGGTGGGAGACCCAGTACTTC. As protein: CASSSGRWETQYF. The full variable domain, its missing parts supplied by reference TRBV19 and TRBJ2-5, is DGGITQSPKYLFRKEGQNVTLSCEQNLNHDAMYWYRQDPGQGLRLIYYSQIVNDFQKGDIAEGYSVSREKKESFPLTVTSAQKNPTAFYLCASSSGRWETQYFGPGTRLLVL.

This CDR3 is CASSLGGTASNYGYTF. In DNA, the CDR3 is TGTGCCAGCAGCTTAGGAGGGACAGCTTCTAACTATGGCTACACCTTC. This rearrangement joins TRBV7-6 to TRBJ1-2, with 7 bases aligning to TRBD1. Germline-derived CDR1 and CDR2 are SGHVS and FNYEAQ. V was clipped by 1 base and J by 0 bases; unmatched bases: 5. The CDR3 contains 16 residues.

This clone came up once. The chain links TRBV10-3 to TRBJ2-1; tentative D call: TRBD2 (5 bases). Germline values: CDR1 ENHRY, CDR2 SYGVKD. The CDR3 is 17 amino acids. Trimming shortened V by 6 bases and J by 8 bases, and 26 bases separated the two germline ends. This chain's CDR3 is CAISSIDIMGSADEQFF. The DNA of the CDR3 is TGTGCCATCAGCTCGATCGATATTATGGGTAGCGCCGATGAGCAGTTCTTC.

The chain carries TRBV27 and TRBJ2-2; possible D gene TRBD1, 5 bases. Germline lookup yields CDR1 MNHEY and CDR2 SMNVEV (reference sequence). With 6 bases removed from V and 5 bases from J, the gap between germline ends came to 10 bases. The CDR3 has 13 amino acids. The CDR3 region is CASRSYRTGELFF. As DNA, the CDR3 is TGTGCCAGCAGATCGTACAGGACCGGGGAGCTGTTTTTT.

The genes are TRBV6-1 and TRBJ2-7; 8 bases line up with TRBD1. J was trimmed by 2 bases and V by 2 bases; bases with no gene match: 5. Germline assignment: CDR1 MNHNS and CDR2 SASEGT. The CDR3 totals 15 residues. The CDR3: CASSELTGVTYEQYF. CDR3 bases: TGTGCCAGCAGTGAATTGACAGGGGTGACCTACGAGCAGTACTTC.

The table lists this clone with a count of one. The J gene is TRBJ2-3, the V gene TRBV18; weak D call: TRBD2 (6 bases). The germline V gene encodes CDR1 KGHSH and CDR2 LQKENI. This CDR3 contains 15 residues. V lost 0 bases and J lost 5, with 12 bases in between. The CDR3 DNA is TGTGCCAGCTCACCACCATCGGGGAGGCAAGATACGCAGTATTTT. This sequence encodes CASSPPSGRQDTQYF.

The V call is TRBV6-2 or TRBV6-3, the J call TRBJ2-5, with 15 nucleotides matching TRBD2. The germline V gene has CDR1 MNHEY and CDR2 SVGEGT. V lost 3 bases and J lost 5; bases outside the gene matches: 10. The CDR3 has 18 amino acids. The CDR3 is CASSYRTSGRAAGETQYF. The CDR3 nucleotides are TGTGCCAGCAGTTATCGGACTAGCGGGAGGGCCGCCGGGGAGACCCAGTACTTC.

This chain joins TRBV12-3 or TRBV12-4 and TRBJ2-3; 7 nucleotides align to TRBD2. V was clipped by 5 bases and J by 10 bases; unmatched bases: 6. The CDR3 totals 12 residues. CDR3 bases: TGTGCCAGCAGTACTCAAGCGGGGTCGCAGTATTTT. Its protein product is CASSTQAGSQYF.

The chain recombines TRBV5-1 with TRBJ2-1, with D possibly matching TRBD2 (5 bases). Trimming took off 0 bases at V and 4 bases at J, with 11 bases between the two ends. Germline V gene sequence: CDR1 SGHRS, CDR2 YFSETQ. The CDR3 extends over 15 amino acids. CDR3 region: CASSLDPRGYNEQFF. CDR3 DNA: TGCGCCAGCAGCTTGGACCCGAGAGGGTACAATGAGCAGTTCTTC.

Of note for this clone: Other DNA sequences in the sample encode the same CDR3. This chain uses TRBV18 with TRBJ2-1, with 8 bases aligning to TRBD1. The V gene's germline CDR1 is KGHSH and CDR2 LQKENI. The length of the CDR3 is 15 residues. With 2 bases clipped from V and 0 bases from J, the junction kept 0 bases outside the gene matches. CDR3 sequence reads: CASSPGQGSYNEQFF. The DNA of the CDR3 is TGTGCCAGCTCACCAGGACAGGGCTCCTACAATGAGCAGTTCTTC.

Comments on this clone: The junction differs from germline at one of its ends, possibly a read error. The rearrangement uses TRBV11-3 and TRBJ2-1, with TRBD2 identical over 8 bases. Germline V lookup: CDR1 SGHNT, CDR2 YENEEA. This CDR3 spans 15 amino acids. This chain's CDR3 is CASSPSLAGYDEQFF. CDR3 coding DNA: TGTGCCAGCAGCCCCAGTCTAGCGGGCTACGATGAGCAGTTCTTC. The full variable domain, completed using reference TRBV11-3 and TRBJ2-1, is EAGVVQSPRYKIIEKKQPVAFWCNPISGHNTLYWYLQNLGQGPELLIRYENEEAVDDSQLPKDRFSAERLKGVDSTLKIQPAELGDSAVYLCASSPSLAGYDEQFFGPGTRLTVL.

The genes are TRBV19 and TRBJ1-5; D uncertain. This CDR3 is 15 amino acids long. CDR1 LNHDA and CDR2 SQIVND come from the germline V gene (reference sequence). V was clipped by 0 bases and J by 0 bases, with 6 bases between them. The CDR3 protein is CASSIDRDSNQPQHF. CDR3 bases: TGTGCCAGTAGTATAGATCGGGATAGCAATCAGCCCCAGCATTTT.